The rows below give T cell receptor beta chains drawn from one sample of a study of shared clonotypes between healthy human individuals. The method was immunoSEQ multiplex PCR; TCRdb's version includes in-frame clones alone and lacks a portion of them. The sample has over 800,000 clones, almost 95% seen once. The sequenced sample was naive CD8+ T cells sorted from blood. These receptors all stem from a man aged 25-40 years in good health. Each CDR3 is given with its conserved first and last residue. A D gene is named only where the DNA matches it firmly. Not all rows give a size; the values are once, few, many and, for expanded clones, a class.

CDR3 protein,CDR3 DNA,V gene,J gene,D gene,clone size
CASSSPFGTGGNEQFF,TGTGCCAGCAGCTCCCCATTCGGGACAGGGGGCAATGAGCAGTTCTTC,TRBV7-9,TRBJ2-1,TRBD1,-
CASSQEGRGYTGELFF,TGCGCCAGCAGCCAAGAGGGCCGAGGATACACCGGGGAGCTGTTTTTT,TRBV4-3,TRBJ2-2,-,-
CASSPGAYNEQFF,TGTGCCAGCAGCCCTGGGGCTTACAATGAGCAGTTCTTC,TRBV9,TRBJ2-1,-,-
CASSLTGSETQYF,TGTGCCAGCAGTTTAACGGGTTCAGAGACCCAGTACTTC,TRBV28,TRBJ2-5,-,-
CASSISFGRGSSYNEQFF,TGTGCCAGTAGTATATCGTTCGGGCGGGGCAGCTCCTACAATGAGCAGTTCTTC,TRBV19,TRBJ2-1,-,-
CAWSLARAWGDEQFF,TGTGCCTGGTCCCTAGCGCGTGCATGGGGGGATGAGCAGTTCTTC,TRBV30,TRBJ2-1,-,-
CASSSSSSTTAYNEQFF,TGTGCCAGCAGCTCATCGTCATCTACGACTGCCTACAATGAGCAGTTCTTC,TRBV7-9,TRBJ2-1,-,-
CASSTGLEAEKLFF,TGTGCCAGCAGTACAGGTTTGGAAGCCGAAAAACTGTTTTTT,TRBV28,TRBJ1-4,-,-
CASRLKSGLLWPEAFF,TGTGCCAGCAGACTAAAATCAGGTCTTCTCTGGCCTGAAGCTTTCTTT,TRBV27,TRBJ1-1,-,-
CASSPIGTKNQPQHF,TGTGCCAGCAGCCCCATTGGGACAAAGAATCAGCCCCAGCATTTT,TRBV5-8,TRBJ1-5,-,-
CASSYGGDSYNEQFF,TGTGCCAGCAGTTACGGGGGTGACTCCTACAATGAGCAGTTCTTC,TRBV6-6,TRBJ2-1,-,-
CASSVPGLWGDASYEQYF,TGTGCCAGCAGCGTCCCGGGACTCTGGGGGGACGCATCCTACGAGCAGTACTTC,TRBV28,TRBJ2-7,-,once
CASSRAGSSYEQYF,TGTGCCAGCTCAAGAGCGGGGAGCTCCTACGAGCAGTACTTC,TRBV18,TRBJ2-7,TRBD2,-
CASSGPGSTDEQFF,TGTGCCAGCAGTGGACCCGGGTCCACGGATGAGCAGTTCTTC,TRBV2,TRBJ2-1,-,-
CASSFWGGNQGDYGYTF,TGTGCCAGCAGTTTTTGGGGCGGAAACCAGGGGGACTATGGCTACACCTTC,TRBV28,TRBJ1-2,TRBD1,once
CASSGPLARGPYEQYF,TGTGCCAGCAGCGGCCCCTTGGCCAGGGGGCCCTACGAGCAGTACTTC,TRBV9,TRBJ2-7,TRBD1,-
CASNPGGLDYGYTF,TGTGCCAGCAACCCTGGGGGGCTCGACTATGGCTACACCTTC,TRBV6-5,TRBJ1-2,-,-
CASSLYEATVNNEQFF,TGTGCCAGCAGCCTGTATGAGGCAACGGTTAACAATGAGCAGTTCTTC,TRBV5-4,TRBJ2-1,-,-
CATSSRGQINQPQHF,TGTGCCACCAGCAGCCGCGGACAGATCAATCAGCCCCAGCATTTT,TRBV15,TRBJ1-5,-,-
CASSESASSYGEQFF,TGCGCCAGCAGTGAGTCTGCCTCGAGTTACGGTGAGCAGTTCTTC,TRBV10-1,TRBJ2-1,-,-
CASSYRDRDHYSNQPQHF,TGTGCCAGCAGCTACCGGGACAGGGACCACTATAGCAATCAGCCCCAGCATTTT,TRBV12-1,TRBJ1-5,-,-
CASSQEGATNEKLFF,TGCGCCAGCAGCCAAGAGGGGGCAACTAATGAAAAACTGTTTTTT,TRBV4-1,TRBJ1-4,-,once
CASMGHPNEQFF,TGTGCCAGCATGGGCCATCCCAATGAGCAGTTCTTC,TRBV2,TRBJ2-1,-,-
CASSFLSSYNEQFF,TGTGCCAGCAGTTTCCTAAGCTCCTACAATGAGCAGTTCTTC,TRBV28,TRBJ2-1,-,-
CASSVVASVAYEQYF,TGTGCCAGCAGTGTCGTGGCTAGCGTTGCCTACGAGCAGTACTTC,TRBV6-1,TRBJ2-7,-,-
CASSETATGIDYGYTF,TGTGCCAGCAGCGAAACCGCCACAGGGATAGACTATGGCTACACCTTC,TRBV7-9,TRBJ1-2,-,-
CASSRDTSYYEQYF,TGCGCCAGCAGTCGGGACACTAGTTACTACGAGCAGTACTTC,TRBV10-2,TRBJ2-7,-,-
CASSPEAGDTQYF,TGCGCCAGCAGCCCTGAAGCGGGAGATACGCAGTATTTT,TRBV4-3,TRBJ2-3,-,-
CASSLSRGDSYYEQYF,TGTGCCAGCAGTTTATCGAGGGGGGACAGCTACTACGAGCAGTACTTC,TRBV27,TRBJ2-7,-,-
CASSLGGRAYEQFF,TGTGCCAGCAGCTTGGGGGGGAGAGCCTATGAGCAGTTCTTC,TRBV11-2,TRBJ2-1,TRBD2,-
CASSNPADRGRTQYF,TGTGCCAGTAGTAACCCCGCAGACAGGGGCCGTACGCAGTATTTT,TRBV19,TRBJ2-3,TRBD1,-
CASSGGGTALTDTQYF,TGTGCCAGCAGCGGGGGCGGGACAGCCTTAACAGATACGCAGTATTTT,TRBV11-2,TRBJ2-3,-,-
CASSEGGGDSYEQYF,TGTGCCAGCAGTGAAGGGGGGGGCGACTCCTACGAGCAGTACTTC,TRBV2,TRBJ2-7,-,-
CAREVIVVNKVGPF,TGTGCCAGAGAGGTTATAGTGGTGAACAAAGTCGGGCCATTC,TRBV5-3,TRBJ2-6,-,-